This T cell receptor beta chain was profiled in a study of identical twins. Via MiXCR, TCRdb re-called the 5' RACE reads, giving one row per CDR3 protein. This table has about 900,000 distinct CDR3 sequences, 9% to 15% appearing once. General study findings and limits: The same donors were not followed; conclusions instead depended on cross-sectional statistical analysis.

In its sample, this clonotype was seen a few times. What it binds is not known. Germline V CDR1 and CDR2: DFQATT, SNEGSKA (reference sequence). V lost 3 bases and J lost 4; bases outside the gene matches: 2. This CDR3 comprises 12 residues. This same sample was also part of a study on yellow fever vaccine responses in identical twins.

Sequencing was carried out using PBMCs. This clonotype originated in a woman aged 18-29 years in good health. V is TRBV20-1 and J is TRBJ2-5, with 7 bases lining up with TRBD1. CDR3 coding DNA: TGCAGTGCTAGTTCAGGGGGAGAGACCCAGTACTTC. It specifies CSASSGGETQYF.